This T cell receptor beta chain was found in a study of blood T cell repertoires in COVID-19. Authors' data handling: For nucleated cells, counts were estimated from reference gene primer amplification. Assay used: immunoSEQ multiplex PCR; TCRdb lists only in-frame clones, some missing. The V and J calls and clone size were taken over from that table, and D and trimming were inferred from the DNA. The top ten hold around 7% of the sample, which has about 160,000 clones, roughly 84% seen once. Germline-derived CDR1 and CDR2 are KGHSH and LQKENI. The length of the CDR3 is 16 residues. V lost 4 bases to trimming and J lost 1 base, with 14 bases between them.

The sequence was collected from an elderly man with COVID-19, enrolled during active disease. The chain couples TRBV18 to TRBJ1-5; a possible D gene is TRBD1 (5 bases). The sample consisted of peripheral blood. The CDR3 bases are TGTGCCAGCTCACGGGGCGCTCCTGGGAGCAATCAGCCCCAGCATTTT. Encoded protein: CASSRGAPGSNQPQHF.